These 11 T cell receptor beta chains were sequenced from one sample in a study of blood T cells in healthy people across ages. Primers used in a second PCR of about 6 to 11 cycles were a sample-barcoded 5' primer and a J-beta primer mix. TCRdb re-called the 5' RACE reads through MiXCR, storing one row per CDR3 protein. The sample carries over a million distinct CDR3 sequences, more than 35% recorded once. Sequences were obtained from blood. The receptors shown here come from a woman aged 55-70 years in good health.

CDR3 nucleotide sequence: TGTGCCAGCAGCTGGTTGACTAGCGGGAGCAATGAGCAGTACTTC. Translation gives CASSWLTSGSNEQYF. The chain joins TRBV7-2 to TRBJ2-5, with 12 nucleotides matching TRBD2. The CDR3 has 15 residues. Germline loops: CDR1 SGHTA, CDR2 FQGNSA. V lost 4 bases to trimming and J lost 11 bases; unmatched junction nucleotides: 11.

The V call is TRBV12-3 or TRBV12-4, the J call TRBJ2-5; 7 bases are shared with TRBD1. TRBJ2-7 matches the DNA end more closely, so the J call is doubtful. CDR3 length: 14 amino acids. Written as DNA, the CDR3 is TGTGCCAGCAGTTTTGGAAGGACAGGCTACGAGCAGTACTTC. This translates into CASSFGRTGYEQYF.

The chain has TRBV20-1 and TRBJ1-6, with D possibly being TRBD1 (5 bases). V was trimmed by 3 bases and J by 7 bases, leaving 16 bases between them. In germline, CDR1 is DFQATT, CDR2 SNEGSKA (reference sequence). This CDR3 spans 15 amino acids. The CDR3 spells CSARDPGTRNSPLHF. The CDR3 region has the DNA TGCAGTGCTAGGGACCCCGGGACTAGGAATTCACCCCTCCACTTT.

The chain recombines TRBV20-1 with TRBJ2-1, with TRBD2 matching over 8 bases. With V trimmed by 4 bases and J by 3 bases, 11 bases remained unmatched. This CDR3 is 16 amino acids long. Germline V gene data show CDR1 as DFQATT and CDR2 as SNEGSKA (reference sequence). CDR3 nucleotide sequence: TGCAGTGCTACAGCCCCCGGGAGCGGGAGCTACAATGAGCAGTTCTTC. The encoded protein is CSATAPGSGSYNEQFF.

This rearrangement joins TRBV11-2 to TRBJ2-7; the D is unclear. Trimming shortened V by 3 bases and J by 7 bases, and 22 bases separated the two germline ends. This CDR3 is 16 amino acids long. Germline CDR1 SGHAT, CDR2 FQNNGV. The chain's CDR3 is CASSFNPSGPFDEQYF. The CDR3 coding sequence is TGTGCCAGCAGCTTTAATCCCTCAGGTCCTTTCGATGAGCAGTACTTC.

This clonotype was picked up one time. The J gene is TRBJ2-6, the V gene TRBV6-1, with 8 bases that match TRBD1. The CDR3 has 19 amino acids. Germline CDR1 is MNHNS and CDR2 is SASEGT. V was pared by 2 bases and J by 0 bases, with 9 bases of the junction left unmatched. The CDR3 loop is CASSERRAGGPSGANVLTF. As DNA, the CDR3 is TGTGCCAGCAGTGAAAGGCGGGCAGGGGGCCCCTCTGGGGCCAACGTCCTGACTTTC.

The sample holds a few counts of this clonotype. The chain links TRBV28 to TRBJ2-7; TRBD2 agrees at 10 bases. The CDR3 spans 16 residues. Losses at the gene ends were 5 bases for V and 6 bases for J; bases not matched to a gene: 13. Germline V lookup: CDR1 MDHEN, CDR2 SYDVKM. CDR3 sequence (DNA): TGTGCCAGCAGTGCACCCCAAGGACTAGCGGTGCGCGAGCAGTACTTC. This sequence encodes CASSAPQGLAVREQYF.

The chain recombines TRBV15 with TRBJ2-1; TRBD2 matches at 8 bases. V trimming: 5 bases; J trimming: 7 bases; junction bases outside the gene matches: 4. Germline CDR1 LNHNV, CDR2 YYDKDF (reference sequence). This CDR3 spans 13 amino acids. In DNA form, the CDR3 reads TGTGCCACCAGCGGACCTAGCGGGAATGAGCAGTTCTTC. This sequence encodes CATSGPSGNEQFF.

The chain has TRBV20-1 and TRBJ2-1, with D perhaps TRBD1 or TRBD2 (6 bases each). V was trimmed by 4 bases and J by 3 bases, leaving 16 bases between them. CDR1 and CDR2 from the germline V gene are DFQATT and SNEGSKA (reference sequence). This CDR3 region has 15 residues. The CDR3, as DNA: TGCAGTGCTATCTCGAGGGGGAGGAACTACAATGAGCAGTTCTTC. It translates to CSAISRGRNYNEQFF.

This clonotype was detected ten times or more. V and J are TRBV20-1 and TRBJ2-5; D perhaps matches TRBD1 (5 bases). Germline values: CDR1 DFQATT, CDR2 SNEGSKA (reference sequence). The V and J ends lost 3 bases and 1 base respectively, with 9 bases between them. This CDR3 has 13 residues. Here the CDR3 DNA reads TGCAGTGCTAGTGAGACAGCCCAAGAGACCCAGTACTTC. Its protein is CSASETAQETQYF.

This clonotype turned up a few times. The chain carries TRBV27 and TRBJ2-5, with 10 bases that match TRBD2. Germline loops: CDR1 MNHEY, CDR2 SMNVEV (reference sequence). This CDR3 has 16 residues. The trim removed 5 bases at V and 1 base at J, leaving 7 bases unmatched. CDR3 coding DNA: TGTGCCAGCAGTGTATGGTCTAGCGGGAGCCAAGAGACCCAGTACTTC. It yields the protein CASSVWSSGSQETQYF.